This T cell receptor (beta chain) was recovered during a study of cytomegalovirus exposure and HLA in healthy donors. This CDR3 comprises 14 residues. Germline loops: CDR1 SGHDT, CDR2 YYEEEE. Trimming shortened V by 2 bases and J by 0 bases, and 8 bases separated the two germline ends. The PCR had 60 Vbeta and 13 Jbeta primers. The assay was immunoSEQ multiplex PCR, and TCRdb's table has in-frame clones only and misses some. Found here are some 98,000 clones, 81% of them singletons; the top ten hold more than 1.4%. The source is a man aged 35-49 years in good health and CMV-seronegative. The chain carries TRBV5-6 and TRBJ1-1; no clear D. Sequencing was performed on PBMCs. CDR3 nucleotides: TGTGCCAGCAGCTTTCCCAGGCTGAACACTGAAGCTTTCTTT. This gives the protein CASSFPRLNTEAFF.